The 17 T cell receptor beta chains presented below share a single source sample, sequenced in a study of technical replicates of blood from a few donors. Assay: immunoSEQ multiplex PCR; the TCRdb copy retains only in-frame clones and omits some. The sample holds approximately 79,000 clones, approximately 97% seen once. Sequencing was performed on T cells isolated from PBMCs. These receptor sequences come from a human donor in good health.

CDR3 in DNA: TGTGCCACCAACGCAAGGGGACAGGGTCTCAAGCAGTACTTC. This translates into CATNARGQGLKQYF. The V call is TRBV15, the J call TRBJ2-7, with TRBD1 identical over 9 bases. CDR1 and CDR2 from the germline V gene are LNHNV and YYDKDF (reference sequence). The CDR3 is 14 amino acids. J gave up 8 bases and V 7 bases, and 12 bases lay outside the gene matches.

The chain uses TRBV30 and TRBJ1-1; 8 bases are shared with TRBD1. The J segment lost 2 bases and the V segment lost 1 base, leaving 3 bases of the junction unmatched. The CDR3 is made up of 14 amino acids. The germline CDR1 and CDR2 sequences are GTSNPN and SVGIG (reference sequence). CDR3 sequence reads: CAWSDGQGNTEAFF. The CDR3 DNA sequence: TGTGCCTGGAGTGACGGACAGGGAAACACTGAAGCTTTCTTT.

This clone has just one count. V gene TRBV5-1 combines with J gene TRBJ1-1, with 10 bases lining up with TRBD1. J lost 2 bases, V lost 3 bases, and 7 bases had no gene match. This CDR3 contains 16 residues. Per the germline V gene, CDR1 is SGHRS and CDR2 is YFSETQ. The CDR3 spells CASSSGGQGGNTEAFF. The CDR3 coding sequence is TGCGCCAGCAGCTCCGGAGGACAGGGGGGTAACACTGAAGCTTTCTTT.

J is TRBJ2-1 and V is TRBV28, with 9 bases identical to TRBD1. In germline, CDR1 is MDHEN, CDR2 SYDVKM. CDR3 length: 15 amino acids. V dropped 4 bases and J dropped 8; count of bases not matched to a gene: 9. The CDR3 spells CASSSRDRVFYEQFF. In DNA, the CDR3 is TGTGCCAGCAGTTCCCGGGACAGGGTTTTCTATGAGCAGTTCTTC.

The V gene is TRBV11-2, the J gene TRBJ2-7; TRBD1 matches at 9 bases. In germline, CDR1 is SGHAT, CDR2 FQNNGV. The length of the CDR3 is 13 residues. Trimming removed 6 bases from V and 2 bases from J; junction bases left unmatched: 2. The CDR3 loop reads CASRRQGAYEQYF. The CDR3 DNA follows: TGTGCCAGCAGACGACAGGGGGCCTACGAGCAGTACTTC.

The chain joins TRBV5-4 to TRBJ2-1; TRBD1 matches at 10 bases. With 0 bases clipped from V and 9 bases from J, the junction kept 3 bases outside the gene matches. In germline, CDR1 is SGHNT, CDR2 YYREEE (reference sequence). The CDR3 has 14 residues. The CDR3: CASSLGQGASEQFF. CDR3 DNA sequence: TGTGCCAGCAGCTTGGGACAGGGGGCAAGTGAGCAGTTCTTC. The whole variable domain, remainder taken from reference TRBV5-4 and TRBJ2-1, is ETGVTQSPTHLIKTRGQQVTLRCSSQSGHNTVSWYQQALGQGPQFIFQYYREEENGRGNFPPRFSGLQFPNYSSELNVNALELDDSALYLCASSLGQGASEQFFGPGTRLTVL.

CDR3 amino acids: CASSYSPSSTDTQYF. The CDR3 region has the DNA TGTGCCAGCAGTTACTCGCCGAGCTCAACAGATACGCAGTATTTT. The V call is TRBV6-6, the J call TRBJ2-3; D is undetermined. The germline V gene encodes CDR1 MNHNY and CDR2 SVGAGI (reference sequence). The CDR3 spans 15 residues. Trimming left V 0 bases short and J 3 bases short, with 10 bases between.

The J gene is TRBJ2-5, the V gene TRBV6-1; no clear D gene. The ends were cut back, 2 bases at V and 1 base at J, with 23 bases in the middle. From germline, CDR1 is MNHNS and CDR2 SASEGT. The CDR3 covers 19 residues. The DNA of the CDR3 is TGTGCCAGCAGTGAAATTCTCAGCTGGGTAACGGCTAGCCAAGAGACCCAGTACTTC. Translation: CASSEILSWVTASQETQYF.

This sequence joins TRBV5-1 and TRBJ2-7, with a tentative D call TRBD1 (5 bases). V was clipped by 3 bases and J by 6 bases, with 19 bases between them. This CDR3 has 15 residues. Germline loops: CDR1 SGHRS, CDR2 YFSETQ. CDR3 region: CASSYLTDLSGEQYF. The CDR3 coding sequence is TGCGCCAGCAGCTACCTGACAGATTTATCGGGCGAGCAGTACTTC. The whole variable domain, remainder taken from reference TRBV5-1 and TRBJ2-7, is KAGVTQTPRYLIKTRGQQVTLSCSPISGHRSVSWYQQTPGQGLQFLFEYFSETQRNKGNFPGRFSGRQFSNSRSEMNVSTLELGDSALYLCASSYLTDLSGEQYFGPGTRLTVT.

The CDR3 nucleotides are TGTGCCACCAGCAGGAAGACAGGGGGCGAAAACATTCAGTACTTC. This translates into CATSRKTGGENIQYF. The chain links TRBV15 to TRBJ2-4; 10 positions match TRBD1. V dropped 3 bases and J dropped 5; count of bases not matched to a gene: 4. The CDR3 totals 15 residues. Germline V gene sequence: CDR1 LNHNV, CDR2 YYDKDF (reference sequence). Combining the CDR3 with reference TRBV15 and TRBJ2-4 gives the whole variable domain DAMVIQNPRYQVTQFGKPVTLSCSQTLNHNVMYWYQQKSSQAPKLLFHYYDKDFNNEADTPDNFQSRRPNTSFCFLDIRSPGLGDTAMYLCATSRKTGGENIQYFGAGTRLSVL.

This clone appeared a single time. This chain connects TRBV4-1 to TRBJ1-1; D is ambiguous. Between the trimmed V and J ends, which lost 7 bases and 5 bases, there was a span of 26 bases. The CDR3 is 17 residues long. Germline CDR1 is MGHRA and CDR2 is YSYEKL. CDR3: CASNNLVGGRSSTEAFF. The CDR3 DNA reads TGCGCCAGCAACAACTTAGTAGGCGGCAGAAGTAGTACTGAAGCTTTCTTT.

As DNA, the CDR3 is TGTGCCAGTAGTCCCCGTGTCTTTTCGGGTAGCGGGGGCATCTACGAGCAGTACTTC. Translated, it gives CASSPRVFSGSGGIYEQYF. The rearrangement links TRBV19 to TRBJ2-7, with 9 bases lining up with TRBD2. The CDR3 contains 19 residues. Germline lookup yields CDR1 LNHDA and CDR2 SQIVND (reference sequence). After removal of 5 bases from V and 3 bases from J, the junction contained 20 bases not matched to a gene.

The J gene is TRBJ2-7, the V gene TRBV28; D remains unclear. The CDR3 is 14 residues long. Trimming left V 2 bases short and J 2 bases short, with 10 bases between. CDR1 and CDR2 from the germline V gene are MDHEN and SYDVKM. The CDR3 region is CASSLGSITYEQYF. CDR3 bases: TGTGCCAGCAGTTTAGGCTCCATTACCTACGAGCAGTACTTC.

The rearrangement joins TRBV5-6 to TRBJ2-7; TRBD2 might be the D (6 bases). Trimming removed 7 bases at V and 4 bases at J, with 18 bases between. CDR3 length equals 14 residues. Looked up from germline, CDR1 is SGHDT and CDR2 is YYEEEE. In nucleotides, the CDR3 is TGTGCCAGCTTCCGGGACTCAGGCAGGTACGAGCAGTACTTC. Amino acid sequence: CASFRDSGRYEQYF.

V and J are TRBV4-1 and TRBJ1-5; D is unresolved. V lost 3 bases, J lost 0 bases, and 9 bases lay in between. Germline loops: CDR1 MGHRA, CDR2 YSYEKL. The CDR3 has 15 amino acids. The CDR3: CASSQGDYSNQPQHF. CDR3 nucleotide sequence: TGCGCCAGCAGCCAGGGAGATTATAGCAATCAGCCCCAGCATTTT.

The rearrangement uses TRBV5-1 and TRBJ2-1; maybe TRBD1 (6 bases). Germline CDR1 SGHRS, CDR2 YFSETQ. The CDR3 covers 12 residues. The V and J ends lost 4 bases and 10 bases respectively, with 12 bases between them. CDR3 DNA: TGCGCCAGCAGCCCTAACAGGGAGGAGCAGTTCTTC. Its translation is CASSPNREEQFF. The whole variable domain, remainder taken from reference TRBV5-1 and TRBJ2-1, is KAGVTQTPRYLIKTRGQQVTLSCSPISGHRSVSWYQQTPGQGLQFLFEYFSETQRNKGNFPGRFSGRQFSNSRSEMNVSTLELGDSALYLCASSPNREEQFFGPGTRLTVL.

This chain joins TRBV4-2 and TRBJ2-7; 12 nucleotides line up with TRBD2. Trimming removed 1 base from V and 4 bases from J; junction bases left unmatched: 2. This CDR3 is built from 15 residues. Germline V gene sequence: CDR1 LGHNA, CDR2 YNFKEQ. CDR3 amino acids: CASSQGGTSGYEQYF. CDR3 DNA: TGTGCCAGCAGCCAAGGCGGGACTAGCGGGTACGAGCAGTACTTC.